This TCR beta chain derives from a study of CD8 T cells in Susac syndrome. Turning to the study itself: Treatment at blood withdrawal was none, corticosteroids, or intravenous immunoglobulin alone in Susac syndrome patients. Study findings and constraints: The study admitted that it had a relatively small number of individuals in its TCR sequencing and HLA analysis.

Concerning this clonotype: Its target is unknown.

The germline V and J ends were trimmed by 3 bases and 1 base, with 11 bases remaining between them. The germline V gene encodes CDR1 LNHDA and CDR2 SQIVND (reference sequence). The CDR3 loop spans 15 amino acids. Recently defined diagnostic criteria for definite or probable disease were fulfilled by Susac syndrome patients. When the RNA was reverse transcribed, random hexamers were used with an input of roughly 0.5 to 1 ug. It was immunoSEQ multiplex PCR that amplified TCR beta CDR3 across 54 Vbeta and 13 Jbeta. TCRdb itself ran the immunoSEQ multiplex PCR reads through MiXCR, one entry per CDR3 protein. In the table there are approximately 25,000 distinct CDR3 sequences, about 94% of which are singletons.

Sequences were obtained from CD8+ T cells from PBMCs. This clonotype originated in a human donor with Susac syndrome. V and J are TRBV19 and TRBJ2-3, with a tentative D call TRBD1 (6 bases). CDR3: CASSIRDKGTDTQYF. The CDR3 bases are TGTGCCAGTAGTATCCGGGACAAAGGCACAGATACGCAGTATTTT.